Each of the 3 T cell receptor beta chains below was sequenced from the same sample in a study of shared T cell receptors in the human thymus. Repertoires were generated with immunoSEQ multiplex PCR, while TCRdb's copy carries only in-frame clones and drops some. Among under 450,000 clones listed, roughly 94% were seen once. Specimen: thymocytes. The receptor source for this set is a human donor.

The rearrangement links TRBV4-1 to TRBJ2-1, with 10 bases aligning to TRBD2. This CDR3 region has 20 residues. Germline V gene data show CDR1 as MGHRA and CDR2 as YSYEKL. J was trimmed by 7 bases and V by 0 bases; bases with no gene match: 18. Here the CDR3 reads CASSQDGTVRASGRINEQFF. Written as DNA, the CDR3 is TGCGCCAGCAGCCAAGATGGTACGGTACGGGCTAGCGGGAGAATTAATGAGCAGTTCTTC.

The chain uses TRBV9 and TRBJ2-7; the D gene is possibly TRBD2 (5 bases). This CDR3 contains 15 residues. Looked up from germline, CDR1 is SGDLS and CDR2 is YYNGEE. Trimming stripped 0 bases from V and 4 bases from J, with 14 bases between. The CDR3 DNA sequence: TGTGCCAGCAGCGTAGTCCCGGGGTCTCCGTACGAGCAGTACTTC. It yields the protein CASSVVPGSPYEQYF.

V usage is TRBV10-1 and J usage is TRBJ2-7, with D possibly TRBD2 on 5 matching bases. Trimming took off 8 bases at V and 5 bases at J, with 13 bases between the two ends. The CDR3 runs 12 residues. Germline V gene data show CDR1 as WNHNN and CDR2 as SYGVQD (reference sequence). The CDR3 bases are TGCGCCAGCGGAGACGGGGTCCACGAGCAGTACTTC. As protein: CASGDGVHEQYF.